The rows below give T cell receptor beta chains drawn from one sample of a study of spatial heterogeneity in lung cancer. One entry per CDR3 protein results from TCRdb running MiXCR on the 5' RACE reads. Of roughly 3,500 distinct CDR3 sequences listed, under 45% are singletons. Sequenced here: lung tumor tissue, sampled at surgery. The receptors derive from a male donor with early-stage non-small cell lung cancer. CDR3s include the opening cysteine and the closing phenylalanine or tryptophan. D genes are given only for firm matches. Size is omitted from some rows. Given values are once, few, many or a class for expanded clones.

v_call	j_call	clone_size	d_call	cdr3_nt	cdr3_aa
TRBV29-1	TRBJ2-1	.	.	TGCAGCGTTGAAGAAGGGGGGTACAATGAGCAGTTCTTC	CSVEEGGYNEQFF
TRBV7-2	TRBJ2-3	few	TRBD2	TGTGCCAGCAGCTTAGGGGTTACCGGCGGGGGAGGGACGCAGTATTTT	CASSLGVTGGGGTQYF
TRBV30	TRBJ1-5	.	TRBD1	TGTGCTCTCTCCCCCGGGACAGGGTACAATCAGCCCCAGCATTTT	CALSPGTGYNQPQHF
TRBV7-9	TRBJ2-3	few	TRBD2	TGTGCCAGCAGTAATAGCGGGAGAACAGATACGCAGTATTTT	CASSNSGRTDTQYF
TRBV12-3/TRBV12-4	TRBJ2-3	.	.	TGTGCCAGCACCCTTTGGGGTCCGGGCGCAGATACGCAGTATTTT	CASTLWGPGADTQYF
TRBV18	TRBJ2-5	.	TRBD2	TGTGCCAGCTCACCTGGACTAGCGGGAGAGACCCAGTACTTC	CASSPGLAGETQYF
TRBV19	TRBJ2-6	.	TRBD1	TGTGCCAGTGGTTTGGGACAGAGCTCTGGGGCCAACGTCCTGACTTTC	CASGLGQSSGANVLTF
TRBV7-6	TRBJ2-4	.	.	TGTGCCAGCAGTCCGGGCCGGGACTCGGGAAGAGACATTCAGTACTTC	CASSPGRDSGRDIQYF
TRBV20-1	TRBJ2-3	large	TRBD2	TGCAGTGCTAGTGGACTAGCGGGGGCAGATACGCAGTATTTT	CSASGLAGADTQYF
TRBV7-8	TRBJ2-5	medium-sized	TRBD2	TGTGCCAGCAGCCCCGACAGACTAGCGGGGGAAGAGACCCAGTACTTC	CASSPDRLAGEETQYF
TRBV14	TRBJ2-1	.	TRBD2	TGTGCCAGCAGCCAAGATGTAACTAGCGGGCCCTTCTTC	CASSQDVTSGPFF
TRBV7-8	TRBJ2-1	few	.	TGTGCCAGCAGCCCCCAGGGGGGGACACACAATGAGCAGTTCTTC	CASSPQGGTHNEQFF
TRBV20-1	TRBJ2-5	.	TRBD2	TGCAGTGCTAGAGCTAGCGGGGAGACCCAGTACTTC	CSARASGETQYF